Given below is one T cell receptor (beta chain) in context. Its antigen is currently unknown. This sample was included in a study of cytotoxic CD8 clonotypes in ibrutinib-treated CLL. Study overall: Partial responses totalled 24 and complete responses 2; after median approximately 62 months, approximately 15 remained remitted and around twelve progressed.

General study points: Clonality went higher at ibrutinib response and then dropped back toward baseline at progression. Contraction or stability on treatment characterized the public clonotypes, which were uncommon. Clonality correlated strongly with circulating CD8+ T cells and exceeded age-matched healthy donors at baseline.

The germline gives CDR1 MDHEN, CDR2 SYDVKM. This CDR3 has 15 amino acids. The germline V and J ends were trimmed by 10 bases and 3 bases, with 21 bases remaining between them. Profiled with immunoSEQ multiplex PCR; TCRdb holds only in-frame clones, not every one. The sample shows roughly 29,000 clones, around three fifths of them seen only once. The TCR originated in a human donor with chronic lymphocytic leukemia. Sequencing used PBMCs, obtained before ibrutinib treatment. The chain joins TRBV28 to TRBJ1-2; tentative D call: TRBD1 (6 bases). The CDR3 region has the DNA TGTGCCACACACTCCTTCGGAGGGGGATACTATGGCTACACCTTC. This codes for CATHSFGGGYYGYTF.